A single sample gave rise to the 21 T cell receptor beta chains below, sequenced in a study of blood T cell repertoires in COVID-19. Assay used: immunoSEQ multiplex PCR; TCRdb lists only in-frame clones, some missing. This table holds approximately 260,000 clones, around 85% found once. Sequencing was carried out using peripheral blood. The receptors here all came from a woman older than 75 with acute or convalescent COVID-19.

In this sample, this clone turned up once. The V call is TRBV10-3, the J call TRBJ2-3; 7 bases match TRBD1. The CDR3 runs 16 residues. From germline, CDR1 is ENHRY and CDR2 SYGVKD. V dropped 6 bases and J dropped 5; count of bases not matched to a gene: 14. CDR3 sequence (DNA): TGTGCCATCAGAGCAACGACAGGGACGCTTGGAGATACGCAGTATTTT. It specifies CAIRATTGTLGDTQYF.

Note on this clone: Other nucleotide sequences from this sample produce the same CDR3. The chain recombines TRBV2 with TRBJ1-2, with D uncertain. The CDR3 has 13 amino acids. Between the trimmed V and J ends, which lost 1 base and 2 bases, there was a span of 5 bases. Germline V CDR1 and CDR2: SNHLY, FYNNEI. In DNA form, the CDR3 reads TGTGCCAGCAGTGAAGGTCAGAACTATGGCTACACCTTC. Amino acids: CASSEGQNYGYTF.

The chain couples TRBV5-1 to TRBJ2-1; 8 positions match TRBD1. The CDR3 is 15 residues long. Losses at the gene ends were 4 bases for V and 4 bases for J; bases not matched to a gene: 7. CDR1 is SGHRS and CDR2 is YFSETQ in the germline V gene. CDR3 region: CASSTGQGSYNEQFF. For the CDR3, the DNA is TGCGCCAGCAGCACCGGACAGGGAAGTTACAATGAGCAGTTCTTC.

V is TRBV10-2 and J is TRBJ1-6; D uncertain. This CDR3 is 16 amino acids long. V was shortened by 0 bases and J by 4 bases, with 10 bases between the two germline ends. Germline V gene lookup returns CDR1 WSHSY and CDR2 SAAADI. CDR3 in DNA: TGCGCCAGCAGTGAGTCGATAACAGCTTATAATTCACCCCTCCACTTT. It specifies CASSESITAYNSPLHF.

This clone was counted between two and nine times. The DNA of the CDR3 is TGTGCCTGGAGTGCGGGTGAAAAACTGTTTTTT. Amino acid sequence: CAWSAGEKLFF. This chain connects TRBV30 to TRBJ1-4, with D hard to call. The CDR3 has 11 amino acids. The V and J ends lost 1 base and 7 bases respectively, with 4 bases between them. Germline V gives CDR1 GTSNPN, CDR2 SVGIG (reference sequence).

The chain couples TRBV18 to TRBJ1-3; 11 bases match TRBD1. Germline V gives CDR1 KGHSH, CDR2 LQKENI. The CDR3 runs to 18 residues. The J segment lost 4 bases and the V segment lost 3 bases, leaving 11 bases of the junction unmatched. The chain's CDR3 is CASSPLSGTGGKGNTIYF. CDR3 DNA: TGTGCCAGCTCACCCCTCTCCGGGACAGGGGGTAAAGGAAACACCATATATTTT. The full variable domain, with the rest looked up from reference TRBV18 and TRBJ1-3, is NAGVMQNPRHLVRRRGQEARLRCSPMKGHSHVYWYRQLPEEGLKFMVYLQKENIIDESGMPKERFSAEFPKEGPSILRIQQVVRGDSAAYFCASSPLSGTGGKGNTIYFGEGSWLTVV.

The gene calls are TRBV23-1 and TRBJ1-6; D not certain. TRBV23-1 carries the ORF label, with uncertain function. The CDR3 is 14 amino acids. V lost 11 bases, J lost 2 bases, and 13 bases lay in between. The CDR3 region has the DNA TGCGCCTGGAGGTATCTCGCCTATAATTCACCCCTCCACTTT. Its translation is CAWRYLAYNSPLHF.

CDR3 DNA sequence: TGCGCCAGCAGCCAAGATGGGGGGGCGCGCACTGAAGCTTTCTTT. This gives the protein CASSQDGGARTEAFF. The gene calls are TRBV4-1 and TRBJ1-1; D is perhaps TRBD1 (6 bases). Germline values: CDR1 MGHRA, CDR2 YSYEKL. Trimming removed 0 bases from V and 4 bases from J, with 12 bases in between. This CDR3 is 15 amino acids long.

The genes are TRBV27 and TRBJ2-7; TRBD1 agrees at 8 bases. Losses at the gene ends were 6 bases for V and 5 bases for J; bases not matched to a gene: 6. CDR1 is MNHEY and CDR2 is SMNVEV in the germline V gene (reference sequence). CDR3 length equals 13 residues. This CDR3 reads CASRPGQDDEQYF. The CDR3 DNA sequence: TGTGCCAGCAGGCCGGGACAGGATGACGAGCAGTACTTC.

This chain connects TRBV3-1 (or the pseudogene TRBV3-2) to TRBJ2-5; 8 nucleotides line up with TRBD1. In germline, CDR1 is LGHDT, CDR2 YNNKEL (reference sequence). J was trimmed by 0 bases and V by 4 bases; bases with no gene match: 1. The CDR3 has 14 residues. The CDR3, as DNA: TGTGCCAGCAGCCTGGGACAGGACCAAGAGACCCAGTACTTC. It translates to CASSLGQDQETQYF.

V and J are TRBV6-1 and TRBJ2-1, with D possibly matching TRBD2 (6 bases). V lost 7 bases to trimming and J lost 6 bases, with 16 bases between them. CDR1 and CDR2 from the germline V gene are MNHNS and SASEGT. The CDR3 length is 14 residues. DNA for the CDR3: TGTGCCAGCATATGGGAGGTAGCTCCCAATGAGCAGTTCTTC. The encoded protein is CASIWEVAPNEQFF.

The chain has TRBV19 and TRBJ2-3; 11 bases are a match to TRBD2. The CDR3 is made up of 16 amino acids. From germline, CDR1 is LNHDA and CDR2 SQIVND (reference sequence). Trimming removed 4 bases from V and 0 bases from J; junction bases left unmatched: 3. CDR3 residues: CASSSLAGGSTDTQYF. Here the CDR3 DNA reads TGTGCCAGTAGTAGTCTAGCGGGGGGCAGCACAGATACGCAGTATTTT.

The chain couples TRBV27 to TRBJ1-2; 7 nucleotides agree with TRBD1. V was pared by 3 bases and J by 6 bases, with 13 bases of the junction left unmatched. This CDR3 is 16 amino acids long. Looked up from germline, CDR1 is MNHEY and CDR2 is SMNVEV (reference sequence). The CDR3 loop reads CASSFAGVQGVDGYTF. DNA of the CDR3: TGTGCCAGCAGTTTCGCCGGCGTGCAGGGGGTAGATGGCTACACCTTC.

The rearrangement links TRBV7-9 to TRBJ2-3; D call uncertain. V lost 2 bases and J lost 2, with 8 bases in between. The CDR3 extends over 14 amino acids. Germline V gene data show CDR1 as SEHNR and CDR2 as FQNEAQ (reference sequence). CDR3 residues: CASSLSRNTDTQYF. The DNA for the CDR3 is TGTGCCAGCAGCTTATCGAGGAACACAGATACGCAGTATTTT.

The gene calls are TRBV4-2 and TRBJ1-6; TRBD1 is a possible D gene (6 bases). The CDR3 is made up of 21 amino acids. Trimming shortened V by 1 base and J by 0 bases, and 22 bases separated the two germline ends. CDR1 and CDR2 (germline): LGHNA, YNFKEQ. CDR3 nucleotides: TGTGCCAGCAGCCAAGCGACTCCTAGGGGGGGCCTAAGCTCCTATAATTCACCCCTCCACTTT. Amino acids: CASSQATPRGGLSSYNSPLHF.

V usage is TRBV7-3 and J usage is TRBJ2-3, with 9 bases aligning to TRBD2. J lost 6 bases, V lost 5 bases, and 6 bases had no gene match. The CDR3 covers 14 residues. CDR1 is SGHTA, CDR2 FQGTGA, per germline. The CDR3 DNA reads TGTGCCAGCAGCCCCGGCGGGGGGGCGGATACGCAGTATTTT. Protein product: CASSPGGGADTQYF.

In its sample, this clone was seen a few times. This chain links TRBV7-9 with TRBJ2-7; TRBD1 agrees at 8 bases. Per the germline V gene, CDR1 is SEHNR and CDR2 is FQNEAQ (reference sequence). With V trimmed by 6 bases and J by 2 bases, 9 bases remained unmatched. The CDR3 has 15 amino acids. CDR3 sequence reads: CASRPDRAPTYEQYF. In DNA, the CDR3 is TGTGCCAGCAGACCGGACAGGGCCCCAACCTACGAGCAGTACTTC.

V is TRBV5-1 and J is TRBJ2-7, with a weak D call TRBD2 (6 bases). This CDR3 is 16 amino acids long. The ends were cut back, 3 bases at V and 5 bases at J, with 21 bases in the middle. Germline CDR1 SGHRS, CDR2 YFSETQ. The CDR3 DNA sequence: TGCGCCAGCAGCTCCGACAGTGGAGGGCCCCGGAACGAGCAGTACTTC. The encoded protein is CASSSDSGGPRNEQYF.

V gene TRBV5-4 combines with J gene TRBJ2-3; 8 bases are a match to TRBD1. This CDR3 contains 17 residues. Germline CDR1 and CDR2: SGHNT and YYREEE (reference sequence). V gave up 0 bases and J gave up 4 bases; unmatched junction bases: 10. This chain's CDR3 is CASSLGPGGYISDTQYF. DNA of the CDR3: TGTGCCAGCAGCTTGGGTCCAGGGGGCTACATATCAGATACGCAGTATTTT.

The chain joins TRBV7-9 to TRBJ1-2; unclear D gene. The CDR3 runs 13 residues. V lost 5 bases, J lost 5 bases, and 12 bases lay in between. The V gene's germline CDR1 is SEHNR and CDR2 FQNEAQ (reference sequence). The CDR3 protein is CASSREGVYGYTF. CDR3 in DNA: TGTGCCAGCAGCCGTGAGGGAGTGTATGGCTACACCTTC. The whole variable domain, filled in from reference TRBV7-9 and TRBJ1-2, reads DTGVSQNPRHKITKRGQNVTFRCDPISEHNRLYWYRQTLGQGPEFLTYFQNEAQLEKSRLLSDRFSAERPKGSFSTLEIQRTEQGDSAMYLCASSREGVYGYTFGSGTRLTVV.

The CDR3 protein is CASSRLTGGRGTEQFF. The CDR3, as DNA: TGTGCCAGCAGTCGACTGACAGGGGGTCGGGGTACTGAGCAGTTCTTC. The genes are TRBV16 and TRBJ2-1, with TRBD1 identical over 9 bases. V dropped 6 bases and J dropped 9; count of bases not matched to a gene: 15. The CDR3 contains 16 residues. CDR1 and CDR2 (germline): KGHSY, FQNENV.